The rows below give T cell receptor beta chains drawn from one sample of a study of shared clonotypes between healthy human individuals. Measured with immunoSEQ multiplex PCR; TCRdb has only the in-frame clones, and not every one. The sample records 2 million to 2.5 million clones, around 95% being singletons. Sequenced material: naive CD4+ T cells sorted from blood. The receptors were gathered from a man between 18 and 29 years old in good health. Each CDR3 is given with its conserved first and last residue. The D gene is left open where the match is weak. Rows may omit the clone size; those that give it use once, few, many or a size class.

cdr3_aa,cdr3_nt,clone_size,d_call,j_call,v_call
CASSNRDRDHEKLFF,TGTGCCAGCAGCAACCGGGACAGGGATCATGAAAAACTGTTTTTT,.,.,TRBJ1-4,TRBV21-1
CASSLGGPDTQYF,TGCGCCAGCAGCCTCGGGGGCCCAGATACGCAGTATTTT,.,.,TRBJ2-3,TRBV4-1
CAISVIGGSYNEQFF,TGTGCCATCAGTGTAATAGGGGGCTCCTACAATGAGCAGTTCTTC,.,.,TRBJ2-1,TRBV10-3
CASSYSGTGGTEAFF,TGTGCCAGCAGTTACTCGGGGACCGGCGGTACTGAAGCTTTCTTT,.,.,TRBJ1-1,TRBV6-6
CASSQAANEKLFF,TGTGCCAGCAGCCAGGCGGCTAATGAAAAACTGTTTTTT,.,.,TRBJ1-4,TRBV5-4
CAWSVRGLRQPQHF,TGTGCCTGGAGTGTGAGGGGCTTGCGGCAGCCCCAGCATTTT,.,.,TRBJ1-5,TRBV30
CASSQEGRTEAFF,TGCGCCAGCAGCCAAGAAGGCCGGACTGAAGCTTTCTTT,.,.,TRBJ1-1,TRBV4-1
CSAEENTEAFF,TGCAGTGCCGAAGAGAACACTGAAGCTTTCTTT,.,.,TRBJ1-1,TRBV20-1
CASSPGRKNEKLFF,TGTGCCAGCAGTCCGGGACGGAAAAATGAAAAACTGTTTTTT,.,.,TRBJ1-4,TRBV6-1
CASSPASGFYEQYF,TGTGCCAGCAGTCCCGCCTCAGGCTTCTACGAGCAGTACTTC,.,.,TRBJ2-7,TRBV7-6
CASSVGGPSSYNEQFF,TGTGCCAGCAGCGTAGGGGGCCCAAGCTCCTACAATGAGCAGTTCTTC,.,.,TRBJ2-1,TRBV9
CASSLGLNYGYTF,TGTGCCAGCAGCCTCGGACTTAACTATGGCTACACCTTC,few,.,TRBJ1-2,TRBV6-6
CASSLGGSGSMNNEQFF,TGTGCCAGCAGCTTAGGGGGTAGCGGGAGTATGAACAATGAGCAGTTCTTC,.,TRBD2,TRBJ2-1,TRBV7-8
CASSVGAGGSGNTIYF,TGTGCCAGCAGCGTAGGGGCAGGGGGCTCAGGAAACACCATATATTTT,.,TRBD1,TRBJ1-3,TRBV9
CASSSGDSDTQYF,TGTGCCAGCAGCTCAGGGGACTCAGATACGCAGTATTTT,.,.,TRBJ2-3,TRBV11-3
CASRQGATNQPQHF,TGTGCCAGCAGACAGGGGGCTACCAATCAGCCCCAGCATTTT,.,TRBD1,TRBJ1-5,TRBV6-5
CASTREGTGGNTEAFF,TGTGCCAGCACCCGAGAGGGAACAGGGGGCAACACTGAAGCTTTCTTT,.,TRBD1,TRBJ1-1,TRBV9
CASSTDRQKDEQFF,TGTGCCAGCAGTACCGATCGACAGAAGGACGAGCAGTTCTTC,.,.,TRBJ2-1,TRBV27
CASSEALGQGYNEQFF,TGTGCCAGCAGTGAAGCTTTGGGACAGGGCTACAATGAGCAGTTCTTC,.,TRBD1,TRBJ2-1,TRBV6-1
CAWTGDRTEAFF,TGTGCCTGGACAGGGGATAGGACTGAAGCTTTCTTT,.,.,TRBJ1-1,TRBV30
CASSGGRHETQYF,TGTGCCAGCAGTGGGGGCAGGCACGAGACCCAGTACTTC,.,.,TRBJ2-5,TRBV6-1
CAIRPAGDTGELFF,TGTGCCATCCGTCCTGCGGGGGACACCGGGGAGCTGTTTTTT,.,TRBD2,TRBJ2-2,TRBV10-3
CASSQQGPGANVLTF,TGTGCCAGCTCACAACAGGGTCCTGGGGCCAACGTCCTGACTTTC,.,.,TRBJ2-6,TRBV18
CASRSRGDGETQYF,TGTGCCAGCAGGTCGCGGGGGGACGGGGAGACCCAGTACTTC,.,TRBD2,TRBJ2-5,TRBV5-4
CSVEWGAGNTEAFF,TGCAGCGTTGAGTGGGGGGCAGGGAACACTGAAGCTTTCTTT,once,.,TRBJ1-1,TRBV29-1
CATGRSRNTEAFF,TGTGCCACCGGACGGTCGAGGAACACTGAAGCTTTCTTT,.,.,TRBJ1-1,TRBV6-5
CASSPGSQWRETQYF,TGTGCCAGCAGCCCTGGGTCACAATGGCGAGAGACCCAGTACTTC,.,.,TRBJ2-5,TRBV5-4
CASSLKGYNQPQHF,TGTGCCAGCAGTTTGAAGGGTTACAATCAGCCCCAGCATTTT,.,.,TRBJ1-5,TRBV27
CASKRGSPLHF,TGTGCCAGCAAAAGGGGATCACCCCTCCACTTT,.,.,TRBJ1-6,TRBV2
CASSLMGQETQYF,TGTGCCAGCAGCTTAATGGGGCAAGAGACCCAGTACTTC,.,.,TRBJ2-5,TRBV7-9
CASSSSYNSPLHF,TGTGCCAGTTCTAGCTCCTATAATTCACCCCTCCACTTT,.,.,TRBJ1-6,TRBV6-5
CARGGDRVDYGYTF,TGTGCTAGAGGGGGGGACAGGGTGGACTATGGCTACACCTTC,.,TRBD1,TRBJ1-2,TRBV7-7
CASSRDRNIQYF,TGTGCCAGCAGCAGGGACAGAAACATTCAGTACTTC,.,TRBD1,TRBJ2-4,TRBV6-5
CASSKGLAGLTGELFF,TGTGCCAGCAGCAAGGGACTAGCGGGACTCACCGGGGAGCTGTTTTTT,.,TRBD2,TRBJ2-2,TRBV11-2
CASSLAEGRDGYTF,TGCGCCAGCAGCTTGGCCGAGGGTCGAGATGGCTACACCTTC,.,.,TRBJ1-2,TRBV5-1
CASSWTGGRKTQYF,TGTGCCAGCAGCTGGACAGGGGGCAGAAAGACCCAGTACTTC,.,TRBD1,TRBJ2-5,TRBV7-2
CASFPRGANTEAFF,TGTGCCAGCTTCCCCCGTGGGGCAAACACTGAAGCTTTCTTT,once,.,TRBJ1-1,TRBV18
CASSNRATDTQYF,TGCGCCAGCAGCAACAGGGCGACAGATACGCAGTATTTT,.,.,TRBJ2-3,TRBV5-1
CASSPSSPGTEAFF,TGTGCCAGCAGCCCCAGTAGTCCGGGCACTGAAGCTTTCTTT,.,.,TRBJ1-1,TRBV16
CATARSYEQYF,TGTGCCACCGCAAGGTCCTACGAGCAGTACTTC,.,.,TRBJ2-7,TRBV6-5
CASSGASSGNTIYF,TGTGCCAGCAGTGGCGCCAGCTCTGGAAACACCATATATTTT,.,.,TRBJ1-3,TRBV6-1
CASSIDSWTALGTGELFF,TGTGCCAGTAGTATAGATAGTTGGACGGCCCTAGGCACCGGGGAGCTGTTTTTT,.,.,TRBJ2-2,TRBV19
CASSLAGQKYGYTF,TGTGCCAGCAGCTTAGCAGGGCAAAAATATGGCTACACCTTC,.,.,TRBJ1-2,TRBV11-2
CASTGTGTNQPQHF,TGTGCCAGCACCGGGACAGGGACTAATCAGCCCCAGCATTTT,.,TRBD1,TRBJ1-5,TRBV6-5
CASSLDGGGTEAFF,TGCGCCAGCAGCTTGGACGGCGGAGGCACTGAAGCTTTCTTT,.,.,TRBJ1-1,TRBV5-1
CASSLTSGSRETQYF,TGTGCCAGCAGCCTTACTAGCGGGAGTCGGGAGACCCAGTACTTC,.,TRBD2,TRBJ2-5,TRBV11-2
CASSSPRRSEGYTF,TGTGCCAGCAGCTCGCCTAGACGCTCCGAGGGCTACACCTTC,.,.,TRBJ1-2,TRBV7-2
CASSFYRSLDTEAFF,TGTGCCAGCAGCTTTTATCGGTCCCTCGACACTGAAGCTTTCTTT,once,.,TRBJ1-1,TRBV7-9
CASSPERLAGLRTGELFF,TGTGCCAGCAGCCCCGAGCGCCTAGCGGGACTCCGCACCGGGGAGCTGTTTTTT,.,TRBD2,TRBJ2-2,TRBV5-4
CASNEFRNTIYF,TGTGCCAGTAACGAGTTCAGAAACACCATATATTTT,.,.,TRBJ1-3,TRBV19
CASSGQGNTGELFF,TGTGCCAGCAGTGGACAGGGGAACACCGGGGAGCTGTTTTTT,.,TRBD1,TRBJ2-2,TRBV7-9
CASSPPLTGTYEQYF,TGTGCCAGCTCACCACCCCTGACGGGAACCTACGAGCAGTACTTC,.,.,TRBJ2-7,TRBV18
CASSVGIQGGAYEQYF,TGTGCCAGCAGCGTAGGTATACAGGGGGGAGCCTACGAGCAGTACTTC,.,TRBD1,TRBJ2-7,TRBV9
CASSRTYNEQFF,TGCGCCAGCAGCCGGACCTACAATGAGCAGTTCTTC,.,.,TRBJ2-1,TRBV5-1
CASSRFGAGGYEQYF,TGTGCCAGCAGCAGGTTCGGAGCGGGGGGTTACGAGCAGTACTTC,once,TRBD2,TRBJ2-7,TRBV6-5
CASSLEGAPFDEQFF,TGTGCCAGCAGCTTGGAGGGGGCGCCTTTCGATGAGCAGTTCTTC,.,TRBD1,TRBJ2-1,TRBV5-4
CASSLEQGVNSPLHF,TGTGCCAGCAGCTTGGAGCAGGGGGTTAATTCACCCCTCCACTTT,.,TRBD1,TRBJ1-6,TRBV5-4
CASSSSPNTEAFF,TGTGCCAGCAGCTCATCCCCAAACACTGAAGCTTTCTTT,.,.,TRBJ1-1,TRBV11-2